This passage covers 23 T cell receptor beta chains from one sample sequenced in a study of tumor T cells in aggressive B-cell lymphoma. TCRdb's copy holds only in-frame clones and misses some; the assay was immunoSEQ multiplex PCR. Of roughly 9,900 clones in the sample, over 75% were seen once. The sample comprised tumor tissue. The receptors originated from an adult with diffuse large B cell lymphoma.

This chain links TRBV30 with TRBJ1-3, with D unresolved. CDR1 is GTSNPN, CDR2 SVGIG, per germline (reference sequence). CDR3 size: 14 residues. The V and J ends lost 2 bases and 3 bases respectively, with 11 bases between them. The CDR3 DNA is TGTGCCTGGAGTCGTCGAGGATTTGGAAACACCATATATTTT. It codes for CAWSRRGFGNTIYF.

This clone was counted once. The rearrangement links TRBV11-2 to TRBJ2-7; TRBD2 aligns across 7 bases. The germline CDR1 and CDR2 sequences are SGHAT and FQNNGV. The CDR3 sequence is 15 residues long. V dropped 2 bases and J dropped 2; count of bases not matched to a gene: 6. CDR3: CASSLLAGVAYEQYF. As DNA, the CDR3 is TGTGCCAGCAGCTTACTGGCGGGAGTGGCCTACGAGCAGTACTTC.

The chain carries TRBV6-5 and TRBJ2-3; tentatively, D is TRBD2 (5 bases). The CDR3 has 13 residues. Germline CDR1 is MNHEY and CDR2 is SVGAGI. V was clipped by 7 bases and J by 1 base, with 9 bases between them. The CDR3 spells CASIQLGTDTQYF. CDR3 bases: TGTGCCAGCATACAACTAGGCACAGATACGCAGTATTTT.

This chain joins TRBV27 and TRBJ2-5; possibly TRBD1 for D (5 bases). Germline CDR1 MNHEY, CDR2 SMNVEV (reference sequence). CDR3 length: 14 residues. Trimming removed 2 bases at V and 4 bases at J, with 11 bases between. The CDR3 DNA is TGTGCCAGCAGTTTAAGATCAGGGCGAGAGACCCAGTACTTC. It is translated as CASSLRSGRETQYF.

The chain recombines TRBV19 with TRBJ2-7; the match to TRBD2 covers 7 bases. The CDR3 sequence is 16 residues long. The V segment lost 5 bases and the J segment 0 bases; nucleotides outside the gene matches: 10. Germline CDR1 is LNHDA and CDR2 is SQIVND (reference sequence). The CDR3 DNA reads as TGTGCCAGTAGTCTCCCGTCGACTAGCTCCTCCTACGAGCAGTACTTC. Protein sequence: CASSLPSTSSSYEQYF.

The rearrangement links TRBV15 to TRBJ2-7; D gene unclear. The germline V and J ends were trimmed by 0 bases and 5 bases, with 8 bases remaining between them. This CDR3 contains 13 residues. CDR1 and CDR2 (germline): LNHNV, YYDKDF (reference sequence). Written as DNA, the CDR3 is TGTGCCACCAGCAGAGATCTAGGCAACGAGCAGTACTTC. Protein sequence: CATSRDLGNEQYF.

The CDR3 is CASSRVETDNQPQHF. Here the CDR3 DNA reads TGCGCCAGCAGCCGAGTCGAAACAGACAATCAGCCCCAGCATTTT. The V and J genes are TRBV4-1 and TRBJ1-5; D unresolved. Germline lookup yields CDR1 MGHRA and CDR2 YSYEKL. V lost 4 bases and J lost 3, with 13 bases in between. The CDR3 contains 15 residues.

The CDR3 here is CASSPPGTSVYNEQFF. The CDR3, as DNA: TGTGCCAGCTCACCACCCGGGACTAGCGTATACAATGAGCAGTTCTTC. This chain joins TRBV18 and TRBJ2-1; TRBD2 aligns across 10 bases. Looked up from germline, CDR1 is KGHSH and CDR2 is LQKENI. After removal of 0 bases from V and 4 bases from J, the junction contained 3 bases not matched to a gene. The CDR3 has 16 amino acids. Variable domain in full (rest from reference TRBV18 and TRBJ2-1): NAGVMQNPRHLVRRRGQEARLRCSPMKGHSHVYWYRQLPEEGLKFMVYLQKENIIDESGMPKERFSAEFPKEGPSILRIQQVVRGDSAAYFCASSPPGTSVYNEQFFGPGTRLTVL.

This clone was observed a handful of times. The chain has TRBV19 and TRBJ2-7, with 10 nucleotides matching TRBD1. Germline CDR1 reads LNHDA; CDR2 reads SQIVND (reference sequence). The J segment lost 4 bases and the V segment lost 3 bases, leaving 6 bases of the junction unmatched. There are 15 residues in the CDR3. CDR3 sequence reads: CASSIDRGRTYEQYF. CDR3 DNA: TGTGCCAGTAGTATCGACAGGGGGCGGACGTACGAGCAGTACTTC. Full variable domain (remainder filled in from reference TRBV19 and TRBJ2-7): DGGITQSPKYLFRKEGQNVTLSCEQNLNHDAMYWYRQDPGQGLRLIYYSQIVNDFQKGDIAEGYSVSREKKESFPLTVTSAQKNPTAFYLCASSIDRGRTYEQYFGPGTRLTVT.

The rearrangement links TRBV7-8 to TRBJ2-3; TRBD2 agrees at 11 bases. The junction had 3 bases not matched to a gene; V was cut back by 3 bases and J by 7 bases. This CDR3 is 14 amino acids long. Germline loops: CDR1 SGHVS, CDR2 FQNEAQ. The CDR3 region is CASSFSGRANTQYF. The CDR3 nucleotides are TGTGCCAGCAGCTTTAGCGGGAGGGCCAATACGCAGTATTTT.

The chain employs TRBV30 and TRBJ2-1; D is unresolved. V was cut by 0 bases and J by 6 bases, with 3 bases left in between. The germline CDR1 and CDR2 sequences are GTSNPN and SVGIG (reference sequence). There are 11 residues in the CDR3. The CDR3 protein is CAWSVINEQFF. The CDR3 DNA sequence: TGTGCCTGGAGTGTTATCAATGAGCAGTTCTTC.

J is TRBJ1-2 and V is TRBV5-6; the D gene is possibly TRBD1 (5 bases). V lost 4 bases, J lost 10 bases, and 17 bases lay in between. The germline gives CDR1 SGHDT, CDR2 YYEEEE. The CDR3 contains 13 residues. This CDR3 reads CASSIQVPPYYTF. Written as DNA, the CDR3 is TGTGCCAGCAGCATACAGGTGCCACCCTACTACACCTTC.

This clone was detected only once. The rearrangement uses TRBV2 and TRBJ2-3, with D maybe TRBD2 (6 bases). The CDR3 is 14 residues long. Per germline, CDR1 SNHLY and CDR2 FYNNEI. V was cut by 3 bases and J by 1 base, with 8 bases left in between. CDR3 protein: CASSDWEGTDTQYF. CDR3 nucleotide sequence: TGTGCCAGCAGTGACTGGGAGGGCACAGATACGCAGTATTTT.

The chain has TRBV27 and TRBJ2-7; maybe TRBD2 (7 bases). V shed 0 bases and J shed 2 bases, with 8 bases lying between them. CDR1 is MNHEY and CDR2 is SMNVEV in the germline V gene (reference sequence). The CDR3 is 14 amino acids. This CDR3 reads CASSLSGGPYEQYF. DNA of the CDR3: TGTGCCAGCAGTTTATCCGGGGGGCCCTACGAGCAGTACTTC.

The chain carries TRBV5-5 and TRBJ2-1; D gene ambiguous. The V gene's germline CDR1 is SGHKS and CDR2 YYEKEE (reference sequence). Trimming cost V 2 bases and J 4 bases, with 19 bases left between them. The CDR3 covers 17 residues. CDR3 coding DNA: TGTGCCAGCAGCTTCCGCCCTGGCGGTTCAAAGTACAATGAGCAGTTCTTC. It yields the protein CASSFRPGGSKYNEQFF. Full variable domain (rest looked up from reference TRBV5-5 and TRBJ2-1): DAGVTQSPTHLIKTRGQQVTLRCSPISGHKSVSWYQQVLGQGPQFIFQYYEKEERGRGNFPDRFSARQFPNYSSELNVNALLLGDSALYLCASSFRPGGSKYNEQFFGPGTRLTVL.

The chain recombines TRBV30 with TRBJ2-7, with 7 bases fitting TRBD1. J gave up 1 base and V 4 bases, and 13 bases lay outside the gene matches. This CDR3 comprises 16 residues. Germline loops: CDR1 GTSNPN, CDR2 SVGIG (reference sequence). CDR3 sequence: CAWNLRQGPKSYEQYF. The CDR3 DNA reads TGTGCCTGGAACCTGAGACAGGGTCCCAAATCCTACGAGCAGTACTTC.

The rearrangement links TRBV28 to TRBJ2-1; the match to TRBD2 covers 9 bases. CDR1 and CDR2 (germline): MDHEN, SYDVKM. V lost 8 bases to trimming and J lost 6 bases; unmatched junction nucleotides: 5. The CDR3 totals 13 residues. In DNA, the CDR3 is TGTGCCAGCGGGGCGGGAGGGCCCAATGAGCAGTTCTTC. Translated: CASGAGGPNEQFF.

The V gene is TRBV19, the J gene TRBJ2-2; D gene uncertain. The V gene lost 5 bases and the J gene lost 0 bases, with 4 bases spanning the gap. The germline CDR1 and CDR2 sequences are LNHDA and SQIVND (reference sequence). The CDR3 has 13 amino acids. The CDR3 here is CASSRANTGELFF. The DNA for the CDR3 is TGTGCCAGTAGTCGGGCGAACACCGGGGAGCTGTTTTTT. Based on the CDR3 plus reference TRBV19 and TRBJ2-2, the full variable domain is DGGITQSPKYLFRKEGQNVTLSCEQNLNHDAMYWYRQDPGQGLRLIYYSQIVNDFQKGDIAEGYSVSREKKESFPLTVTSAQKNPTAFYLCASSRANTGELFFGEGSRLTVL.

A few counts support this clone. The V gene is TRBV7-3, the J gene TRBJ1-4, with D possibly TRBD1 on 5 matching bases. V dropped 5 bases and J dropped 8 bases, with 18 bases sitting between them. This CDR3 contains 15 residues. CDR1 SGHTA and CDR2 FQGTGA come from the germline V gene. CDR3: CASSKAPGRGEKLFF. The CDR3 DNA reads TGTGCCAGCAGCAAGGCTCCAGGGCGGGGCGAAAAACTGTTTTTT.

The rearrangement uses TRBV5-1 and TRBJ2-5; the match to TRBD1 covers 7 bases. The V segment lost 2 bases and the J segment 5 bases; nucleotides outside the gene matches: 3. This CDR3 has 13 residues. Germline CDR1 and CDR2: SGHRS and YFSETQ. The CDR3 sequence: CASSLTGEETQYF. The CDR3 DNA reads as TGCGCCAGCAGCTTAACAGGGGAGGAGACCCAGTACTTC.

J is TRBJ2-3 and V is TRBV9; 9 bases agree with TRBD2. The CDR3 is 16 amino acids. J was trimmed by 0 bases and V by 3 bases; bases with no gene match: 5. Germline assignment: CDR1 SGDLS and CDR2 YYNGEE. CDR3 loop: CASSEPLAGSTDTQYF. Here the CDR3 DNA reads TGTGCCAGCAGCGAGCCCCTAGCGGGGAGCACAGATACGCAGTATTTT.

This clone was observed a single time. CDR3 loop: CASQTGGSGANVLTF. Written as DNA, the CDR3 is TGCGCCAGCCAGACAGGGGGCTCTGGGGCCAACGTCCTGACTTTC. The chain recombines TRBV5-1 with TRBJ2-6; 9 nucleotides align to TRBD1. Germline trimming cut 7 bases from V and 0 bases from J; bases unmatched to any gene: 2. The CDR3 is made up of 15 amino acids. Germline CDR1 SGHRS, CDR2 YFSETQ. Complete variable domain (other parts from reference TRBV5-1 and TRBJ2-6): KAGVTQTPRYLIKTRGQQVTLSCSPISGHRSVSWYQQTPGQGLQFLFEYFSETQRNKGNFPGRFSGRQFSNSRSEMNVSTLELGDSALYLCASQTGGSGANVLTFGAGSRLTVL.

V gene TRBV7-9 combines with J gene TRBJ1-1, with D perhaps matching TRBD1 (6 bases). The CDR3 extends over 17 amino acids. Trimming pared 5 bases from V and 0 bases from J, leaving 19 bases between. Germline V CDR1 and CDR2: SEHNR, FQNEAQ (reference sequence). This CDR3 reads CASSPRVGGRVNTEAFF. For the CDR3, the DNA is TGTGCCAGCAGCCCAAGGGTCGGGGGGCGAGTGAACACTGAAGCTTTCTTT.